The 32 T cell receptor beta chains in this list originate from one sample, sequenced in a study of a mutant IDH1 vaccine in newly diagnosed glioma. The time point was: week 35, safety follow-up. A single vaccine dose contained 300 ug of mutant IDH1 20-mer peptide, and topical imiquimod was used with it. These receptors lack a known antigen. TCRdb keeps only in-frame clones here, not all; method: immunoSEQ multiplex PCR. The data hold around 53,000 clones, with approximately 79% observed a single time. The sequencing here drew on PBMCs, taken from a glioma patient whose treatment included an IDH1 peptide vaccine. Receptors were obtained from a man aged 40-55 years with glioma.

The chain joins TRBV9 to TRBJ1-3, with 7 bases fitting TRBD1. The germline CDR1 and CDR2 sequences are SGDLS and YYNGEE. CDR3 size: 16 residues. V was pared by 0 bases and J by 4 bases, with 7 bases of the junction left unmatched. In nucleotides, the CDR3 is TGTGCCAGCAGCGTAGGGGGGACAGCGGGGGGAAACACCATATATTTT. Its protein product is CASSVGGTAGGNTIYF.

In this sample, this clone turned up once. The chain combines TRBV5-4 with TRBJ1-1; D possibly corresponds to TRBD1 (5 bases). Germline V gene data show CDR1 as SGHNT and CDR2 as YYREEE (reference sequence). V was cut by 0 bases and J by 0 bases, with 9 bases left in between. The CDR3 extends over 15 amino acids. The CDR3, as DNA: TGTGCCAGCAGCTTGGTGGGGACCTTGAACACTGAAGCTTTCTTT. It translates to CASSLVGTLNTEAFF.

The chain recombines TRBV6-1 with TRBJ1-4; the D gene is possibly TRBD1 (6 bases). This CDR3 contains 14 residues. Germline CDR1 is MNHNS and CDR2 is SASEGT. V was cut by 8 bases and J by 10 bases, with 20 bases left in between. CDR3 residues: CASGPGTGYGKLFF. Written as DNA, the CDR3 is TGTGCCAGCGGGCCCGGAACAGGGTACGGAAAACTGTTTTTT.

This clone was picked up a small number of times. This rearrangement joins TRBV4-1 to TRBJ2-3; TRBD2 aligns across 13 bases. The CDR3 is made up of 16 amino acids. V lost 4 bases, J lost 1 base, and 2 bases stayed unmatched. CDR1 and CDR2 from the germline V gene are MGHRA and YSYEKL. In nucleotides, the CDR3 is TGCGCCAGCAGCCGCGGACTAGCGGGGGGCACAGATACGCAGTATTTT. This codes for CASSRGLAGGTDTQYF.

Only one count was recorded for this clone. The chain is built from TRBV27 and TRBJ2-7; 10 bases map to TRBD1. J gave up 3 bases and V 1 base, and 6 bases lay outside the gene matches. From germline, CDR1 is MNHEY and CDR2 SMNVEV (reference sequence). CDR3 size: 16 residues. In nucleotides, the CDR3 is TGTGCCAGCAGTTTATATCCGACAGGGGGCCTCTACGAGCAGTACTTC. This gives the protein CASSLYPTGGLYEQYF.

The rearrangement uses TRBV27 and TRBJ1-2, with D perhaps matching TRBD1 (6 bases). The CDR3 contains 17 residues. Trimming removed 8 bases at V and 2 bases at J, with 24 bases between. Germline CDR1 and CDR2: MNHEY and SMNVEV (reference sequence). The CDR3 loop is CASGIRTDRSINYGYTF. The DNA of the CDR3 is TGTGCCAGCGGGATCCGGACAGACAGAAGCATCAACTATGGCTACACCTTC.

Notes on this clone: An end of the junction does not agree with germline; a read error may underlie this. V usage is TRBV6-6 and J usage is TRBJ2-7; maybe TRBD1 (5 bases). Germline loops: CDR1 MNHNY, CDR2 SVGAGI (reference sequence). The length of the CDR3 is 15 residues. The CDR3: CAGSFHRISSYEQYF. DNA for the CDR3: TGTGCCGGCAGTTTCCACAGGATCAGCTCCTACGAGCAGTACTTC.

This clone was counted between two and nine times. The rearrangement links TRBV20-1 to TRBJ1-1; D ambiguous. Trimming took off 6 bases at V and 3 bases at J, with 5 bases between the two ends. The germline V gene encodes CDR1 DFQATT and CDR2 SNEGSKA (reference sequence). The CDR3 consists of 10 residues. The CDR3 sequence: CSAYDTEAFF. CDR3 coding DNA: TGCAGTGCGTATGACACTGAAGCTTTCTTT.

This clone occurred a few times. The chain joins TRBV5-5 to TRBJ2-3, with 8 bases fitting TRBD2. Germline CDR1 reads SGHKS; CDR2 reads YYEKEE (reference sequence). V lost 2 bases and J lost 5; bases outside the gene matches: 7. The CDR3 length is 15 residues. The DNA of the CDR3 is TGTGCCAGCAGCTTTTCGGGGGGGCGAGGAGATACGCAGTATTTT. It translates to CASSFSGGRGDTQYF.

This clone occurred once. The chain uses TRBV6-6 and TRBJ2-7; D may be TRBD1 (6 bases). The CDR3 length is 15 residues. The V gene's germline CDR1 is MNHNY and CDR2 SVGAGI (reference sequence). The V end lost 6 bases, the J end lost 0 bases, and 15 bases lay between the germline ends. The CDR3 sequence is CASSNGQPSSYEQYF. As DNA, the CDR3 is TGTGCCAGCAGCAACGGACAGCCGAGCTCCTACGAGCAGTACTTC.

The V gene is TRBV5-1, the J gene TRBJ2-2, with D maybe TRBD1 (5 bases). The CDR3 is 15 amino acids. Trimming shortened V by 4 bases and J by 1 base, and 11 bases separated the two germline ends. CDR1 is SGHRS, CDR2 YFSETQ, per germline. The CDR3 is CASSLIDRNTGELFF. In nucleotides, the CDR3 is TGCGCCAGCAGCCTGATCGACAGGAACACCGGGGAGCTGTTTTTT.

V gene TRBV5-1 combines with J gene TRBJ2-1; D ambiguous. V lost 4 bases and J 2 bases, leaving 13 bases between the germline ends. Germline V gene data show CDR1 as SGHRS and CDR2 as YFSETQ. The CDR3 is 15 amino acids. DNA for the CDR3: TGCGCCAGCAGCCAAGGTTTCGGTCCCTACAATGAGCAGTTCTTC. This translates into CASSQGFGPYNEQFF. Variable domain in full (rest from reference TRBV5-1 and TRBJ2-1): KAGVTQTPRYLIKTRGQQVTLSCSPISGHRSVSWYQQTPGQGLQFLFEYFSETQRNKGNFPGRFSGRQFSNSRSEMNVSTLELGDSALYLCASSQGFGPYNEQFFGPGTRLTVL.

V and J are TRBV29-1 and TRBJ2-6, with D perhaps matching TRBD2 (6 bases). The CDR3 length is 14 residues. Germline V CDR1 and CDR2: SQVTM, ANQGSEA. Trimming stripped 7 bases from V and 2 bases from J, with 12 bases between. CDR3 nucleotide sequence: TGCAGCGCCCGGGGGTCGGCTGGGGCCAACGTCCTGACTTTC. It is translated as CSARGSAGANVLTF.

J is TRBJ2-5 and V is TRBV2; 10 bases map to TRBD1. The germline V gene encodes CDR1 SNHLY and CDR2 FYNNEI. This CDR3 contains 14 residues. After removal of 6 bases from V and 5 bases from J, the junction contained 6 bases not matched to a gene. CDR3 bases: TGTGCCAGCAGCCGGGACAGGGGAACGGAGACCCAGTACTTC. It translates to CASSRDRGTETQYF.

Only one count was recorded for this clone. The chain links TRBV7-9 to TRBJ1-3, with D uncertain. CDR1 is SEHNR, CDR2 FQNEAQ, per germline (reference sequence). The CDR3 extends over 15 amino acids. The ends were cut back, 5 bases at V and 8 bases at J, with 19 bases in the middle. CDR3 nucleotide sequence: TGTGCCAGCAGCGCCCAGCCCGCGGTCACAGACACCATATATTTT. Protein product: CASSAQPAVTDTIYF.

The chain recombines TRBV7-9 with TRBJ1-2; 7 nucleotides agree with TRBD1. The CDR3 length is 14 residues. Germline lookup yields CDR1 SEHNR and CDR2 FQNEAQ (reference sequence). Trimming removed 3 bases from V and 6 bases from J; junction bases left unmatched: 7. The CDR3 DNA is TGTGCCAGCAGCTTCGGACAGGCTCCGCATGGCTACACCTTC. Amino acid sequence: CASSFGQAPHGYTF.

The rearrangement uses TRBV7-9 and TRBJ2-1; a possible D gene is TRBD1 (5 bases). The CDR3 has 14 residues. Trimming cost V 3 bases and J 8 bases, with 14 bases left between them. Germline CDR1 and CDR2: SEHNR and FQNEAQ (reference sequence). The CDR3 region is CASSFYTGRDEQFF. CDR3 DNA sequence: TGTGCCAGCAGCTTCTACACCGGCAGGGATGAGCAGTTCTTC.

The chain recombines TRBV5-1 with TRBJ2-1; 12 nucleotides match TRBD2. The CDR3 contains 16 residues. CDR1 and CDR2 from the germline V gene are SGHRS and YFSETQ. Unmatched junction bases numbered 5, after V lost 3 bases and J lost 4 bases. The CDR3 bases are TGCGCCAGCAGCTCAGGACTAGCGGGGACTTACAATGAGCAGTTCTTC. It translates to CASSSGLAGTYNEQFF. The whole variable domain, remainder taken from reference TRBV5-1 and TRBJ2-1, is KAGVTQTPRYLIKTRGQQVTLSCSPISGHRSVSWYQQTPGQGLQFLFEYFSETQRNKGNFPGRFSGRQFSNSRSEMNVSTLELGDSALYLCASSSGLAGTYNEQFFGPGTRLTVL.

The J gene is TRBJ1-1, the V gene TRBV4-1, with 9 nucleotides matching TRBD1. The CDR3 sequence is 17 residues long. With V trimmed by 1 base and J by 3 bases, 9 bases remained unmatched. The germline CDR1 and CDR2 sequences are MGHRA and YSYEKL. CDR3: CASSQGTGGGLDTEAFF. CDR3 sequence (DNA): TGCGCCAGCAGCCAAGGCACAGGGGGCGGATTGGACACTGAAGCTTTCTTT.

This chain connects TRBV10-2 to TRBJ2-5; TRBD2 matches 9 bases. V was clipped by 5 bases and J by 2 bases; unmatched bases: 6. The germline V gene encodes CDR1 WSHSY and CDR2 SAAADI. There are 15 residues in the CDR3. DNA for the CDR3: TGCGCCAGCAGTACGAGCGGGGGGACGCAAGAGACCCAGTACTTC. Protein product: CASSTSGGTQETQYF.

This clone was seen more than once but under ten times. V gene TRBV13 combines with J gene TRBJ1-5; unclear D gene. This CDR3 comprises 13 residues. Per germline, CDR1 PRHDT and CDR2 FYEKMQ (reference sequence). Trimming left V 5 bases short and J 4 bases short, with 9 bases between. Here the CDR3 reads CASSRNRNQPQHF. The CDR3 region has the DNA TGTGCCAGCAGCAGAAACAGAAATCAGCCCCAGCATTTT. The whole variable domain, filled in from reference TRBV13 and TRBJ1-5, reads AAGVIQSPRHLIKEKRETATLKCYPIPRHDTVYWYQQGPGQDPQFLISFYEKMQSDKGSIPDRFSAQQFSDYHSELNMSSLELGDSALYFCASSRNRNQPQHFGDGTRLSIL.

This clone was counted only a few times. The genes are TRBV5-1 and TRBJ2-7; TRBD1 agrees at 10 bases. V gave up 2 bases and J gave up 2 bases; unmatched junction bases: 7. This CDR3 comprises 16 residues. The germline V gene encodes CDR1 SGHRS and CDR2 YFSETQ. The CDR3 bases are TGCGCCAGCAGCTTCAAATACGGGACAGGGGCCTACGAGCAGTACTTC. Its translation is CASSFKYGTGAYEQYF.

The chain uses TRBV5-1 and TRBJ2-5; possibly TRBD1 for D (5 bases). V lost 3 bases and J lost 4, with 10 bases in between. Germline V gives CDR1 SGHRS, CDR2 YFSETQ. The CDR3 sequence is 13 residues long. The CDR3 nucleotides are TGCGCCAGCAGCTATAGGGGAAGAGAGACCCAGTACTTC. Its translation is CASSYRGRETQYF.

The V call is TRBV2, the J call TRBJ2-3; TRBD2 aligns across 15 bases. CDR1 SNHLY and CDR2 FYNNEI come from the germline V gene. The CDR3 is made up of 15 amino acids. With V trimmed by 8 bases and J by 5 bases, 5 bases remained unmatched. As DNA, the CDR3 is TGTGCCAGCGCTTCGGGACTAGCGGGGGGAGATACGCAGTATTTT. This gives the protein CASASGLAGGDTQYF.

The chain joins TRBV5-1 to TRBJ2-5; maybe TRBD1 (6 bases). The ends were cut back, 4 bases at V and 2 bases at J, with 15 bases in the middle. Per the germline V gene, CDR1 is SGHRS and CDR2 is YFSETQ. The CDR3 loop spans 15 amino acids. CDR3 sequence: CASSLDGQIQETQYF. The CDR3 coding sequence is TGCGCCAGCAGCCTCGACGGACAGATACAAGAGACCCAGTACTTC.

This chain connects TRBV7-2 to TRBJ2-7, with 13 positions matching TRBD2. Germline CDR1 is SGHTA and CDR2 is FQGNSA. CDR3 length: 15 amino acids. V was pared by 1 base and J by 3 bases, with 0 bases of the junction left unmatched. The CDR3: CASSLGLAGGYEQYF. CDR3 nucleotides: TGTGCCAGCAGCTTAGGACTAGCGGGGGGCTACGAGCAGTACTTC.

The V call is TRBV19, the J call TRBJ1-1, with D tentatively TRBD1 (6 bases). With 4 bases removed from V and 0 bases from J, the gap between germline ends came to 15 bases. CDR1 is LNHDA and CDR2 is SQIVND in the germline V gene (reference sequence). This CDR3 region has 16 residues. The DNA for the CDR3 is TGTGCCAGTAGTAGTGGGACATATAGAATGAACACTGAAGCTTTCTTT. It is translated as CASSSGTYRMNTEAFF.

The chain recombines TRBV29-1 with TRBJ1-4, with D possibly matching TRBD1 (5 bases). V lost 6 bases and J lost 7, with 18 bases in between. Looked up from germline, CDR1 is SQVTM and CDR2 is ANQGSEA. The CDR3 runs to 14 residues. The CDR3 DNA sequence: TGCAGCGTAGGCCTGGGGGGGGGAACTGAAAAACTGTTTTTT. Protein sequence: CSVGLGGGTEKLFF.

The chain uses TRBV2 and TRBJ1-1; D perhaps matches TRBD1 (6 bases). This CDR3 comprises 12 residues. In germline, CDR1 is SNHLY, CDR2 FYNNEI. The V and J ends lost 6 bases and 10 bases respectively, with 15 bases between them. CDR3 loop: CASRTQGGGAFF. Written as DNA, the CDR3 is TGTGCCAGCAGAACACAGGGCGGTGGAGCTTTCTTT.

V usage is TRBV29-1 and J usage is TRBJ1-2; D gene unclear. The CDR3 has 11 residues. Germline CDR1 is SQVTM and CDR2 is ANQGSEA. V lost 6 bases and J 4 bases, leaving 9 bases between the germline ends. CDR3 nucleotides: TGCAGCGTCCCCGGACCCTATGGCTACACCTTC. Translating gives CSVPGPYGYTF.

V usage is TRBV2 and J usage is TRBJ2-1; perhaps TRBD2 as D (6 bases). Trimming took 3 bases from V and 8 from J, leaving 20 bases between them. The CDR3 is 16 amino acids. Germline CDR1 and CDR2: SNHLY and FYNNEI. The CDR3 DNA reads TGTGCCAGCAGTGAGGGGCGGGGATTTGGATCATATGAGCAGTTCTTC. Translation gives CASSEGRGFGSYEQFF.

This sequence joins TRBV15 and TRBJ2-1, with D perhaps matching TRBD2 (5 bases). CDR1 is LNHNV, CDR2 YYDKDF, per germline (reference sequence). With 5 bases removed from V and 0 bases from J, the gap between germline ends came to 5 bases. This CDR3 contains 13 residues. In nucleotides, the CDR3 is TGTGCCACCAGCGAGGGCTCCTACAATGAGCAGTTCTTC. Translating gives CATSEGSYNEQFF.